The entry below describes one TCR beta chain. The entry originates in a study of blood T cell repertoires in COVID-19. Cohorts were determined from participant-reported clinical history. Profiling relied on immunoSEQ multiplex PCR, and the TCRdb table lists in-frame clones only, not all of them. The sample lists about 270,000 clones; roughly nine tenths were seen once. The V gene end was trimmed by 3 bases and the J gene end by 0 bases; junction bases not matched to a gene: 4. The CDR3 spans 15 residues. CDR1 SGHRS and CDR2 YFSETQ come from the germline V gene. The receptor was derived from a woman aged 45-65 years who had recovered from COVID-19. The V and J genes are TRBV5-1 and TRBJ2-3, with 7 bases identical to TRBD2. Source material: PBMCs or T cells enriched from blood (not recorded which). The CDR3 protein is CASSWGGASTDTQYF. The CDR3 nucleotides read TGCGCCAGCAGCTGGGGGGGAGCTAGCACAGATACGCAGTATTTT.